The next 8 T cell receptor beta chains were all read from a single sample in a study of T cells in Graves' hyperthyroidism and ophthalmopathy. RNA transcripts provided the source from which TCR beta CDR3 regions were amplified. The TCR CDR3 first-round RT-PCR relied on the HTBI primer set. In TCRdb, the multiplex PCR reads were re-called with MiXCR into one record per CDR3 protein. The sample includes 500,000 to 750,000 distinct CDR3 sequences, approximately 14% of them seen just once. Material: blood. The receptors originated from a woman aged 25 to 39 with Graves' hyperthyroidism.

This clonotype was seen ten or more times. The chain has TRBV12-3 or TRBV12-4 and TRBJ2-5; TRBD2 matches at 10 bases. This CDR3 region has 14 residues. The V segment lost 6 bases and the J segment 4 bases; nucleotides outside the gene matches: 5. The CDR3 loop reads CASSPGLARETQYF. CDR3 nucleotide sequence: TGTGCCAGCAGCCCGGGACTAGCGAGAGAGACCCAGTACTTC.

This clonotype was picked up many times. The chain uses TRBV5-1 and TRBJ2-2; 7 positions match TRBD2. In germline, CDR1 is SGHRS, CDR2 YFSETQ. This CDR3 comprises 15 residues. The J segment lost 4 bases and the V segment lost 2 bases, leaving 5 bases of the junction unmatched. This CDR3 reads CASSLRTRGTGELFF. CDR3 DNA sequence: TGCGCCAGCAGCTTAAGGACTAGGGGCACCGGGGAGCTGTTTTTT.

Details on this clonotype: This may stem from a read error, because a much larger clone lies one nucleotide away. The chain employs TRBV28 and TRBJ2-1, with D tentatively TRBD2 (6 bases). V dropped 7 bases and J dropped 6 bases, with 16 bases sitting between them. The germline V gene has CDR1 MDHEN and CDR2 SYDVKM. The CDR3 contains 14 residues. Here the CDR3 reads CASKWTNPVNEQFF. For the CDR3, the DNA is TGTGCCAGCAAATGGACTAATCCGGTCAATGAGCAGTTCTTC.

This clonotype was detected many times. The V and J genes are TRBV6-5 and TRBJ1-2; D gene ambiguous. The V and J ends lost 2 bases and 6 bases respectively, with 22 bases between them. The length of the CDR3 is 17 residues. Germline-derived CDR1 and CDR2 are MNHEY and SVGAGI. The CDR3 spells CASSYGFGASGNDGYTF. CDR3 bases: TGTGCCAGCAGTTACGGGTTCGGCGCCAGCGGGAACGATGGCTACACCTTC.

The chain recombines TRBV29-1 with TRBJ1-2; 10 bases fit TRBD1. CDR1 and CDR2 from the germline V gene are SQVTM and ANQGSEA. The J segment lost 8 bases and the V segment lost 6 bases, leaving 6 bases of the junction unmatched. The CDR3 covers 12 residues. CDR3 DNA sequence: TGCAGCGTCCGACAGGGGGCCGAGGGCTACACCTTC. It is translated as CSVRQGAEGYTF.

In its sample, this clonotype was seen many times. V is TRBV11-2 and J is TRBJ2-1; TRBD2 aligns across 12 bases. V lost 5 bases, J lost 8 bases, and 10 bases stayed unmatched. Germline values: CDR1 SGHAT, CDR2 FQNNGV. The CDR3 totals 16 residues. In DNA, the CDR3 is TGTGCCAGCAGCCTAAGCGGACTAGCGGGAAGGTATGAGCAGTTCTTC. Its translation is CASSLSGLAGRYEQFF.

The DNA of the CDR3 is TGCGCCAGCAGCCAAGATTTGGGGCAGGATCAGCCCCAGCATTTT. It codes for CASSQDLGQDQPQHF. V and J are TRBV4-3 and TRBJ1-5, with D tentatively TRBD1 (5 bases). V was trimmed by 0 bases and J by 5 bases, leaving 11 bases between them. CDR1 and CDR2 from the germline V gene are LGHNA and YSLEER. The CDR3 is made up of 15 amino acids.

In this sample, this clonotype turned up many times. The rearrangement links TRBV5-1 to TRBJ2-1, with a weak D call TRBD1 (6 bases). This CDR3 spans 13 amino acids. CDR1 and CDR2 from the germline V gene are SGHRS and YFSETQ. Trimming cost V 0 bases and J 7 bases, with 8 bases left between them. The CDR3 DNA reads as TGCGCCAGCAGCTTGGGACAGGAGAATGAGCAGTTCTTC. It yields the protein CASSLGQENEQFF.